These 15 T cell receptor beta chains originate from one sample sequenced in a study of CXCR3-negative and CXCR3-positive naive CD8 T cells. Notes on the study in general: Naive CXCR3-positive cells had TRB CDR3s more hydrophobic than those of CXCR3-negative naive cells.

These receptors have no known antigen. Each TRB cDNA library was prepared by 5' RACE (with UMI labels). Using the 5' RACE reads, TCRdb records one entry per CDR3 protein without DNA. This repertoire includes roughly 59,000 distinct CDR3 sequences. Sequenced material: naive CXCR3+ CD8+ T cells from blood. Subset given: CD45RO-CCR7+CD27+CD95- naive CD8+ T cells expressing CXCR3 (TNR3+). These TCRs come from a human donor in good health. Some clones in this sample may be carry-over from other donors' samples.

This chain connects TRBV12-3 or TRBV12-4 to TRBJ1-1; TCRdb lists TRBD1, though no DNA is available to test this call. The CDR3 runs to 13 residues. CDR3 sequence: CASSSIPGSEAFF.

The chain carries TRBV9 and TRBJ2-2; TCRdb lists TRBD1, though no DNA is available to test this call. CDR1 SGDLS and CDR2 YYNGEE come from the germline V gene. The CDR3 has 14 amino acids. The CDR3 loop reads CASSEQGRVGELFF.

The chain carries TRBV5-6 and TRBJ2-7; TCRdb reports TRBD1, a call that lacks DNA to check it against. The CDR3 spans 13 residues. Germline loops: CDR1 SGHDT, CDR2 YYEEEE. The CDR3 spells CASSLRDTYEQYF.

This sequence joins TRBV6-2 or TRBV6-3 and TRBJ1-2; TCRdb indicates TRBD1, and absent DNA this call remains unverified. This CDR3 has 14 residues. The germline CDR1 and CDR2 sequences are MNHEY and SVGEGT. The CDR3 is CASRPGTGDYGYTF.

This rearrangement joins TRBV20-1 to TRBJ2-2. Germline lookup yields CDR1 DFQATT and CDR2 SNEGSKA (reference sequence). The CDR3 contains 14 residues. The CDR3 loop reads CSARDRANTGELFF.

The rearrangement joins TRBV7-3 to TRBJ2-3; there is no DNA to check the TCRdb D call of TRBD2. Germline CDR1 and CDR2: SGHTA and FQGTGA. This CDR3 is built from 15 residues. The CDR3: CASSLGTSPTDTQYF.

V and J are TRBV12-3 or TRBV12-4 and TRBJ2-7; as DNA is missing, the TRBD2 call by TCRdb cannot be tested. The CDR3 sequence is 12 residues long. CDR3: CASSPPGDEQYF.

The rearrangement uses TRBV9 and TRBJ1-2. The CDR3 is 15 residues long. Germline CDR1 is SGDLS and CDR2 is YYNGEE. CDR3 region: CASSPTGDSNYGYTF.

This chain connects TRBV2 to TRBJ2-7; TCRdb names TRBD2, which stays unverified in the absence of DNA. From germline, CDR1 is SNHLY and CDR2 FYNNEI. This CDR3 comprises 15 residues. The CDR3 spells CASTPSGVINYEQYF.

The chain employs TRBV9 and TRBJ2-1. CDR1 SGDLS and CDR2 YYNGEE come from the germline V gene. The CDR3 is 15 residues long. CDR3 sequence reads: CASSLLGMGYDEQFF.

J is TRBJ2-5 and V is TRBV7-9; TCRdb outputs TRBD1, but without DNA this stays unchecked. The CDR3 length is 13 residues. Germline V CDR1 and CDR2: SEHNR, FQNEAQ (reference sequence). The CDR3 reads CASSWPGKETQYF.

This chain joins TRBV7-6 and TRBJ1-1; with no DNA, the TCRdb D assignment of TRBD1 cannot be verified. The germline gives CDR1 SGHVS, CDR2 FNYEAQ. The CDR3 runs 14 residues. The CDR3 region is CASSFTGVDTEAFF.

The gene calls are TRBV7-9 and TRBJ2-7; there is no DNA to check the TCRdb D call of TRBD1. The germline V gene encodes CDR1 SEHNR and CDR2 FQNEAQ (reference sequence). This CDR3 is built from 15 residues. CDR3 loop: CASSLAGGYSYEQYF.

The chain employs TRBV9 and TRBJ2-1; lacking DNA, the TRBD1 call made by TCRdb goes unchecked. The CDR3 is 16 amino acids. Germline CDR1 SGDLS, CDR2 YYNGEE. The CDR3 is CASSVVPEPIYNEQFF.

This chain links TRBV20-1 with TRBJ2-7; TCRdb returns TRBD2, unconfirmable since there is no DNA. Germline V gene lookup returns CDR1 DFQATT and CDR2 SNEGSKA (reference sequence). The CDR3 contains 13 residues. CDR3: CSARDLRGGGVHF.